The entry below describes one TCR beta chain. Possible read error: a much larger clone is one base away. Exclusion followed for patients with uncontrolled infection, other autoimmune disease, pregnancy or lactation. This sample holds PBMCs from 8.5 to 10 ml fresh peripheral blood. The data are from a study of T cells in Graves' hyperthyroidism and ophthalmopathy. Across the study: Once the initial diagnosis was made, peripheral blood was obtained before any treatment.

TCR beta CDR3 regions were amplified from RNA transcripts. HTBI primers were used for first-round RT-PCR of the TCR CDR3. TCRdb re-derived calls from the multiplex PCR reads in MiXCR, one entry per CDR3 protein. Of over 350,000 distinct CDR3 sequences listed, around 15% are singletons. The junction had 9 bases not matched to a gene; V was cut back by 10 bases and J by 5 bases. The CDR3 extends over 15 amino acids. The sequence came from a man younger than 30 with Graves' ophthalmopathy. V usage is TRBV12-3 or TRBV12-4 and J usage is TRBJ2-2, with 11 nucleotides matching TRBD2. Specimen: blood. The CDR3, as DNA: TGTGCCAACACATTGGGGACTAGCGGAACCGGGGAGCTGTTTTTT. It encodes CANTLGTSGTGELFF.